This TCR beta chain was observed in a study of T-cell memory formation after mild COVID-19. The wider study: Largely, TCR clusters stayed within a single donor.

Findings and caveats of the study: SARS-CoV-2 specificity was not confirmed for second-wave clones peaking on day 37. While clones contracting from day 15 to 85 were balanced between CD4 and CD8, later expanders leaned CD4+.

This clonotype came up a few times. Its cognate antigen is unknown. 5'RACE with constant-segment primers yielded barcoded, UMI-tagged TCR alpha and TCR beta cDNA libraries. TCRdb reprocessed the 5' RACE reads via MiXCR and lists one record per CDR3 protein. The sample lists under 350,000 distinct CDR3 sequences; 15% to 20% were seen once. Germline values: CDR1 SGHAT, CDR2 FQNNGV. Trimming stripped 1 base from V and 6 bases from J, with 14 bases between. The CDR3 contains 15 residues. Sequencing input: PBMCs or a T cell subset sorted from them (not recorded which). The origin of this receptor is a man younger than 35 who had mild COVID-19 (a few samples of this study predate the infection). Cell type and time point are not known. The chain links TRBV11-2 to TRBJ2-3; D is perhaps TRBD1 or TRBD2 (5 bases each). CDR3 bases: TGTGCCAGCAGCTTAGTGGGACGCTCACCGGATACGCAGTATTTT. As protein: CASSLVGRSPDTQYF.